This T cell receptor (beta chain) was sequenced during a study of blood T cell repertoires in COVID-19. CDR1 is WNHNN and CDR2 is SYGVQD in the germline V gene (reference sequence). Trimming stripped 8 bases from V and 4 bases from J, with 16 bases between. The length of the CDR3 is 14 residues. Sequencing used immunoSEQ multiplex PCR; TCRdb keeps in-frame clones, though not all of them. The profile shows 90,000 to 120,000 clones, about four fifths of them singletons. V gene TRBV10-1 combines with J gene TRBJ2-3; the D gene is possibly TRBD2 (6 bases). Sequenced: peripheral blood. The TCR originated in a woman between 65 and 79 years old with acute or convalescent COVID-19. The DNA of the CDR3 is TGCGCCAGCGGAGATGGGGGGAGCGCAGATACGCAGTATTTT. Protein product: CASGDGGSADTQYF.